The rows below give T cell receptor beta chains drawn from one sample of a study of T-cell reconstitution after alpha-beta-depleted transplantation in children. TCRdb itself ran the PCR reads through MiXCR, one entry per CDR3 protein. This repertoire shows 670,000 or so distinct CDR3 sequences, around 12% found once; its top ten account for 0.79%. The sequences come from PBMCs, collected before TCRalphabeta/CD19-depleted stem cell transplant. The receptors come from a girl aged 2-10 years with congenital amegakaryocytic thrombocytopenia, due to receive a stem cell transplant. Each CDR3 is given without its conserved first and last residue. Fields, in order: J gene, V gene, CDR3 protein.

j_gene: TRBJ2-7
v_gene: TRBV12-3/TRBV12-4
CDR3aa: ASSTNRGPEEQY

j_gene: TRBJ2-1
v_gene: TRBV7-9
CDR3aa: GSSLGRPQF

j_gene: TRBJ1-1
v_gene: TRBV20-1
CDR3aa: SAEVRQGVDTEAF

j_gene: TRBJ2-5
v_gene: TRBV20-1
CDR3aa: SAGASGTQY

j_gene: TRBJ2-5
v_gene: TRBV5-1
CDR3aa: ASSLRWGQETQY

j_gene: TRBJ1-5
v_gene: TRBV29-1
CDR3aa: SVSTGRNQPQH

j_gene: TRBJ2-4
v_gene: TRBV6-2/TRBV6-3
CDR3aa: ASSRLNIQY

j_gene: TRBJ2-2
v_gene: TRBV21-1
CDR3aa: ASSPRLDGEWLF

j_gene: TRBJ2-3
v_gene: TRBV5-8
CDR3aa: ASSPRGETIPDTQY

j_gene: TRBJ2-2
v_gene: TRBV7-9
CDR3aa: ASSSMDRYTGELF

j_gene: TRBJ2-1
v_gene: TRBV5-1
CDR3aa: ASTLGGGNEQF

j_gene: TRBJ1-6
v_gene: TRBV5-1
CDR3aa: ASSGGTAPNSPLH

j_gene: TRBJ1-1
v_gene: TRBV5-1
CDR3aa: ASSLGYRDRVRNTEAF

j_gene: TRBJ2-1
v_gene: TRBV7-9
CDR3aa: ASSSGTRGNNEQF

j_gene: TRBJ2-5
v_gene: TRBV15
CDR3aa: ATSRDLTAQY

j_gene: TRBJ2-3
v_gene: TRBV3-1
CDR3aa: ASSQGRFTQY

j_gene: TRBJ2-2
v_gene: TRBV27
CDR3aa: ASSLFGTGGAGELF

j_gene: TRBJ2-3
v_gene: TRBV18
CDR3aa: ASSHRTSGRTDTQY

j_gene: TRBJ2-7
v_gene: TRBV9
CDR3aa: ASSVVGGSPSYEQY

j_gene: TRBJ2-1
v_gene: TRBV20-1
CDR3aa: SARGDGEQF

j_gene: TRBJ2-3
v_gene: TRBV7-2
CDR3aa: ASSLVRRRDTQY

j_gene: TRBJ2-7
v_gene: TRBV19
CDR3aa: ASSIGAGTVTYEQY

j_gene: TRBJ2-1
v_gene: TRBV6-1
CDR3aa: ASSTQERVANEQF

j_gene: TRBJ2-7
v_gene: TRBV10-3
CDR3aa: AISESIREQY

j_gene: TRBJ2-7
v_gene: TRBV4-1
CDR3aa: ASSQGTSGRAYEQY

j_gene: TRBJ2-7
v_gene: TRBV6-5
CDR3aa: ASSLVEGAEY

j_gene: TRBJ2-1
v_gene: TRBV12-3/TRBV12-4
CDR3aa: ASSFLGEGEQF

j_gene: TRBJ2-7
v_gene: TRBV5-1
CDR3aa: ASALGQGYEQY

j_gene: TRBJ2-5
v_gene: TRBV5-5
CDR3aa: ASSNRDEQQETQY

j_gene: TRBJ2-1
v_gene: TRBV27
CDR3aa: ASSSPSSGSYNEQF

j_gene: TRBJ2-7
v_gene: TRBV12-3/TRBV12-4
CDR3aa: ASALGQILREQY

j_gene: TRBJ2-5
v_gene: TRBV12-3/TRBV12-4
CDR3aa: ASTTGFQETQY

j_gene: TRBJ2-5
v_gene: TRBV4-1
CDR3aa: ASSQEVGTSSLETQY

j_gene: TRBJ2-1
v_gene: TRBV7-9
CDR3aa: ASSRLAELNEQF

j_gene: TRBJ2-7
v_gene: TRBV20-1
CDR3aa: SAIAGLGEQY

j_gene: TRBJ2-7
v_gene: TRBV27
CDR3aa: ASSFSGTVTYEQY

j_gene: TRBJ2-7
v_gene: TRBV7-9
CDR3aa: ASSSNRGPSVEQY

j_gene: TRBJ1-2
v_gene: TRBV20-1
CDR3aa: SAAGIGGPHYGYT

j_gene: TRBJ2-2
v_gene: TRBV20-1
CDR3aa: SARVGGVDTGELF

j_gene: TRBJ2-3
v_gene: TRBV20-1
CDR3aa: SARRSGTSSDTQY

j_gene: TRBJ1-1
v_gene: TRBV12-3/TRBV12-4
CDR3aa: ASSLLGAGTEAF

j_gene: TRBJ1-2
v_gene: TRBV12-3/TRBV12-4
CDR3aa: ASSLRQGGYGYT

j_gene: TRBJ2-1
v_gene: TRBV12-3/TRBV12-4
CDR3aa: ASSADTSDAGHNEQF

j_gene: TRBJ1-1
v_gene: TRBV6-1
CDR3aa: ASSTRGQLNTEAF

j_gene: TRBJ2-1
v_gene: TRBV13
CDR3aa: ASGLGGSRNEQF

j_gene: TRBJ2-1
v_gene: TRBV12-3/TRBV12-4
CDR3aa: ASSWTNNEQF

j_gene: TRBJ2-3
v_gene: TRBV12-3/TRBV12-4
CDR3aa: ASSFSESTDTQY

j_gene: TRBJ2-7
v_gene: TRBV5-5
CDR3aa: ASNLLTSGSGEQY

j_gene: TRBJ2-5
v_gene: TRBV6-5
CDR3aa: ASSYFASGGETQY

j_gene: TRBJ2-1
v_gene: TRBV7-9
CDR3aa: ASSLFGYNSYNEQF

j_gene: TRBJ2-7
v_gene: TRBV7-9
CDR3aa: ASSIEVGGDEQY

j_gene: TRBJ2-1
v_gene: TRBV2
CDR3aa: ASKGLALNEQF

j_gene: TRBJ2-1
v_gene: TRBV20-1
CDR3aa: SAPLLAGGNEQF

j_gene: TRBJ1-5
v_gene: TRBV10-3
CDR3aa: AIRTGGDQPQH

j_gene: TRBJ2-5
v_gene: TRBV5-1
CDR3aa: ASSLGPPGAKETQY

j_gene: TRBJ2-5
v_gene: TRBV28
CDR3aa: ASTARTPRQETQY

j_gene: TRBJ2-3
v_gene: TRBV20-1
CDR3aa: SFYPGRLAGTTTDTQY